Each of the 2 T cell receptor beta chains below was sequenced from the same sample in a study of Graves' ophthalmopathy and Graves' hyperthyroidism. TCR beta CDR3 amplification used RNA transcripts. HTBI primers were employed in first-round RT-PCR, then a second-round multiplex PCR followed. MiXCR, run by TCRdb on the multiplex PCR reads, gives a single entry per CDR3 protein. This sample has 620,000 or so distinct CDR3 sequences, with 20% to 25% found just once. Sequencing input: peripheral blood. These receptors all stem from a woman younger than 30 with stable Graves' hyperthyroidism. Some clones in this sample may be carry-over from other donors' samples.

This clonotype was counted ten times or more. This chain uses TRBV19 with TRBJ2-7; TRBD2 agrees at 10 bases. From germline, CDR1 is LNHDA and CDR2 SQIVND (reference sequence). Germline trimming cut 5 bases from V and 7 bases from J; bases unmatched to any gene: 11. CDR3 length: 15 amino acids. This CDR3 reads CASSAAGGPTNEQYF. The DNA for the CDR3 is TGTGCCAGTAGTGCAGCGGGAGGGCCAACTAATGAGCAGTACTTC.

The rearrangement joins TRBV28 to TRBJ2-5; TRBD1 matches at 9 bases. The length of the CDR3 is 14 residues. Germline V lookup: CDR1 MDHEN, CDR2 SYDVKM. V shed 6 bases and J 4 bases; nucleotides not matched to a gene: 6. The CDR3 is CASSSPGQGETQYF. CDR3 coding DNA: TGTGCCAGCAGCTCACCGGGACAGGGAGAGACCCAGTACTTC.